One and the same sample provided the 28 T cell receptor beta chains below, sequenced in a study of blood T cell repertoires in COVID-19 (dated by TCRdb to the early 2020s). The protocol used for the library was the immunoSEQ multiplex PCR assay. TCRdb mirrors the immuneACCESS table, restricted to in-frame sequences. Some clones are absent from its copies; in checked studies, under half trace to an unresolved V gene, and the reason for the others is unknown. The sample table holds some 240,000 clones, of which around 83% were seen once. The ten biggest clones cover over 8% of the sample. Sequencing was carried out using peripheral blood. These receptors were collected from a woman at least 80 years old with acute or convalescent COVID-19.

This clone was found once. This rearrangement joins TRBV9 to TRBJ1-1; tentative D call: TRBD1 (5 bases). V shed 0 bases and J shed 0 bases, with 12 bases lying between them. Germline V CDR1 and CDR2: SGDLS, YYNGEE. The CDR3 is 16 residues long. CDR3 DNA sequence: TGTGCCAGCAGCGTAGTGCAGGGTACGATGAACACTGAAGCTTTCTTT. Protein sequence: CASSVVQGTMNTEAFF.

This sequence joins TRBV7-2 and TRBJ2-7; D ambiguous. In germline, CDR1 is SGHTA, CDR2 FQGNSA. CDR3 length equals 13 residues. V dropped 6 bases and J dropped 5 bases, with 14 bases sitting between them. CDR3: CASRTRSSDEQYF. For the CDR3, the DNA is TGTGCCAGCAGGACAAGGTCTTCAGACGAGCAGTACTTC.

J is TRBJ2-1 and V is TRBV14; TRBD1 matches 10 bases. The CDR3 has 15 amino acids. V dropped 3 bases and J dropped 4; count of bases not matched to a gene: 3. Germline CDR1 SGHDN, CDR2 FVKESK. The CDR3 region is CASSQEGQGYNEQFF. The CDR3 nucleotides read TGTGCCAGCAGCCAGGAGGGACAGGGGTACAATGAGCAGTTCTTC.

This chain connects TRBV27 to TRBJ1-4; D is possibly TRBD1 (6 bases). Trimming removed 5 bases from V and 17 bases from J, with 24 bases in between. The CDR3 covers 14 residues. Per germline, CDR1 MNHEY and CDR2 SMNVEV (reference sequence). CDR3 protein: CASSRTGGGGTYFF. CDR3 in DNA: TGTGCCAGCAGTCGAACGGGGGGGGGCGGAACTTATTTTTTT.

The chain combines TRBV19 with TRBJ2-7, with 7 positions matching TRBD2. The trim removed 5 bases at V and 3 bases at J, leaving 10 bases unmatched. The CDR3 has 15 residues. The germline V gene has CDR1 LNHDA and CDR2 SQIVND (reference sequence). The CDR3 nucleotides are TGTGCCAGTAGTTGGGCCGGCGGGGGTCTCTACGAGCAGTACTTC. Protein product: CASSWAGGGLYEQYF.

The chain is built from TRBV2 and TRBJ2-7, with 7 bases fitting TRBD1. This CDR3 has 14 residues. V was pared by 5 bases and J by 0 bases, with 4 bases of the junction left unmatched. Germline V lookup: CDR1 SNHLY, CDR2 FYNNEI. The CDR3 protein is CASSPRQGSYEQYF. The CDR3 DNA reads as TGTGCCAGCAGTCCTAGACAGGGCTCCTACGAGCAGTACTTC.

In nucleotides, the CDR3 is TGTGCCAGCAGCTTGGGTGGGCTGTCCTACAATGAGCAGTTCTTC. The encoded protein is CASSLGGLSYNEQFF. The gene calls are TRBV5-4 and TRBJ2-1; D uncertain. CDR3 length: 15 residues. The V end lost 0 bases, the J end lost 1 base, and 8 bases lay between the germline ends. In germline, CDR1 is SGHNT, CDR2 YYREEE (reference sequence).

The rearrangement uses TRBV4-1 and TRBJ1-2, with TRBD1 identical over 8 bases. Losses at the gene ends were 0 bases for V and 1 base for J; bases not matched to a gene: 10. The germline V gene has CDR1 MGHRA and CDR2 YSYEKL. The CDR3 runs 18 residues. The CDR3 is CASSQELAGGQVNYGYTF. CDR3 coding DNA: TGCGCCAGCAGCCAAGAGTTGGCAGGGGGCCAAGTTAACTATGGCTACACCTTC.

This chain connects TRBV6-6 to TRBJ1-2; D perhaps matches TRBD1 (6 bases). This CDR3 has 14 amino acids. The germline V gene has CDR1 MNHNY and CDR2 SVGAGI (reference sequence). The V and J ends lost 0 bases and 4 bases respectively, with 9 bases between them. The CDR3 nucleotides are TGTGCCAGCAGTTACTCCTCACAGGGCTATGGCTACACCTTC. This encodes CASSYSSQGYGYTF.

The CDR3 sequence: CASSIPGQGAGAFF. CDR3 in DNA: TGTGCCAGTAGTATCCCGGGACAGGGGGCTGGGGCTTTCTTT. The V gene is TRBV19, the J gene TRBJ1-1, with 12 bases identical to TRBD1. The CDR3 extends over 14 amino acids. Germline CDR1 is LNHDA and CDR2 is SQIVND (reference sequence). The V and J ends lost 3 bases and 11 bases, in that order; junction bases with no gene match: 7.

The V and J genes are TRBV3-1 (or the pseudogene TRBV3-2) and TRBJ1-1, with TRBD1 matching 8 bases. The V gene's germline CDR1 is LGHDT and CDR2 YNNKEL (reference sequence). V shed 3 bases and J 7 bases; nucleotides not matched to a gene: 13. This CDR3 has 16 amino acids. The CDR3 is CASSQDLPSRGLEAFF. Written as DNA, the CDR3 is TGTGCCAGCAGCCAGGACCTTCCGAGCAGGGGGCTTGAAGCTTTCTTT.

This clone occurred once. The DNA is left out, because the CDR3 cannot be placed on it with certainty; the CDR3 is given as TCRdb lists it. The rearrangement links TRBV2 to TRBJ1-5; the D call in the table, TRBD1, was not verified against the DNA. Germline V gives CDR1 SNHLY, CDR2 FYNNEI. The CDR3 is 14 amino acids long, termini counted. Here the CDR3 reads CASTSDRANQPQHF.

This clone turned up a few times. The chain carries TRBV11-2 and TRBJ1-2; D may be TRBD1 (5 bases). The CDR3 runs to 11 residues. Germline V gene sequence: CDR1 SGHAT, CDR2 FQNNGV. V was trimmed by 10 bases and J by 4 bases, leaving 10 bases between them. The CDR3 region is CATSGLYGYTF. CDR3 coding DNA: TGTGCCACCTCAGGGCTCTATGGCTACACCTTC.

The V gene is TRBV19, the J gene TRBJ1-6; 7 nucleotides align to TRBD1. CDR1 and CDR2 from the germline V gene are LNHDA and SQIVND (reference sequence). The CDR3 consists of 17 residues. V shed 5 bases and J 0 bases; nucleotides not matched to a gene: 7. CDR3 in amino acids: CASSPGQESSYNSPLHF. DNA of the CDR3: TGTGCCAGTAGTCCCGGACAGGAGAGCTCCTATAATTCACCCCTCCACTTT.

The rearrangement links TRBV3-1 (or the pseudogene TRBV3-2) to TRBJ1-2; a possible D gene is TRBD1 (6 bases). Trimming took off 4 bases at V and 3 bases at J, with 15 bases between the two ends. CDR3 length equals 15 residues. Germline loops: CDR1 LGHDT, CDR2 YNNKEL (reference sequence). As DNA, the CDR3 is TGTGCCAGCAGCCCAAAGGCCCAGGGGCACTATGGCTACACCTTC. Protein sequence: CASSPKAQGHYGYTF.

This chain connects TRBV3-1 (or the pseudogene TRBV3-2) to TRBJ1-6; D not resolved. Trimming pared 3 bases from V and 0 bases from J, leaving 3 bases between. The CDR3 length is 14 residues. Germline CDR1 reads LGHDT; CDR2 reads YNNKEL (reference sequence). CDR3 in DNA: TGTGCCAGCAGCCAGAGCTCCTATAATTCACCCCTCCACTTT. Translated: CASSQSSYNSPLHF.

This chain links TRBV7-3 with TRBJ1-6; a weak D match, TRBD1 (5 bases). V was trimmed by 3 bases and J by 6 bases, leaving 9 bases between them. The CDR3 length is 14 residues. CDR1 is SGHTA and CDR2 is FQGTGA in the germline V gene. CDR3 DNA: TGTGCCAGCAGCTTTCGGCAGGGTAATTCACCCCTCCACTTT. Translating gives CASSFRQGNSPLHF.

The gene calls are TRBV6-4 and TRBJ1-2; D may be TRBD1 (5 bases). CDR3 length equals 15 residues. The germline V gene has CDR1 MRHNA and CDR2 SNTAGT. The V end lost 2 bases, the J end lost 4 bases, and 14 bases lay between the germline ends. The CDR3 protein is CASSDGRQGSYGYTF. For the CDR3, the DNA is TGTGCCAGCAGTGACGGTAGGCAGGGCAGCTATGGCTACACCTTC.

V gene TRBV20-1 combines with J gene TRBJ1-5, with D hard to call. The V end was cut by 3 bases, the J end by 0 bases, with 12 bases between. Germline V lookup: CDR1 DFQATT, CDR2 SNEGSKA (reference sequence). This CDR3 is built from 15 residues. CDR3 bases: TGCAGTGCTAGTATAAGCTCCCTTAGCAATCAGCCCCAGCATTTT. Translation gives CSASISSLSNQPQHF.

The CDR3 coding sequence is TGTGCCAGCAGCGCTACCTACACCGGGGAGCTGTTTTTT. This translates into CASSATYTGELFF. V and J are TRBV6-5 and TRBJ2-2; D is uncertain. Germline values: CDR1 MNHEY, CDR2 SVGAGI. Trimming removed 6 bases from V and 3 bases from J, with 8 bases in between. This CDR3 is 13 amino acids long.

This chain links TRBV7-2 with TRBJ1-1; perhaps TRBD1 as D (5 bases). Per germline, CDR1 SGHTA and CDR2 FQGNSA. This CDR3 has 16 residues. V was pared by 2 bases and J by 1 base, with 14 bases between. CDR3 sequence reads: CASSLRAVGGNTEAFF. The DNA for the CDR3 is TGTGCCAGCAGCTTAAGGGCCGTCGGGGGGAACACTGAAGCTTTCTTT. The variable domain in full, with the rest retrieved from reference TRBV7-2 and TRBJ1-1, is GAGVSQSPSNKVTEKGKDVELRCDPISGHTALYWYRQSLGQGLEFLIYFQGNSAPDKSGLPSDRFSAERTGGSVSTLTIQRTQQEDSAVYLCASSLRAVGGNTEAFFGQGTRLTVV.

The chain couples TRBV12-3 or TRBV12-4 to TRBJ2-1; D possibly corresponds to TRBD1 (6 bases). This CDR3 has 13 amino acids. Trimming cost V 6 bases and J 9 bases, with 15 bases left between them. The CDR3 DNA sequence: TGTGCCAGCAGCCCGTACAGGGTCGGTGAGCAGTTCTTC. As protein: CASSPYRVGEQFF.

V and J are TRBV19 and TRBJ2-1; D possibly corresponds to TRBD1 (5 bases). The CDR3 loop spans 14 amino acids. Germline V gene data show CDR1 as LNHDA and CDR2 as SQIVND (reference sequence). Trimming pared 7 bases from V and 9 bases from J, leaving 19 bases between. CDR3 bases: TGTGCCAGTACTTTCTCGACAGCCTTTGGTGAGCAGTTCTTC. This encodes CASTFSTAFGEQFF.

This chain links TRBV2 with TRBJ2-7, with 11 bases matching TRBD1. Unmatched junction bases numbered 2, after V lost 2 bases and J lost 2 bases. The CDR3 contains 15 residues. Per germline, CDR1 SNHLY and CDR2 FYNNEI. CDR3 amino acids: CASSEWTGGPYEQYF. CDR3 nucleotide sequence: TGTGCCAGCAGTGAATGGACAGGGGGCCCCTACGAGCAGTACTTC. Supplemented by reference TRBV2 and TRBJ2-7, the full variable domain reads EPEVTQTPSHQVTQMGQEVILRCVPISNHLYFYWYRQILGQKVEFLVSFYNNEISEKSEIFDDQFSVERPDGSNFTLKIRSTKLEDSAMYFCASSEWTGGPYEQYFGPGTRLTVT.

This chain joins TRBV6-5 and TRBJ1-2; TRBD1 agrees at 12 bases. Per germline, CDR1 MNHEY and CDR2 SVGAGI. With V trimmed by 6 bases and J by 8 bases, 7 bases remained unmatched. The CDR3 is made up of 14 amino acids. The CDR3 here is CASRRDRGPRGYTF. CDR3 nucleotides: TGTGCCAGCAGAAGGGACAGGGGGCCTAGGGGCTACACCTTC.

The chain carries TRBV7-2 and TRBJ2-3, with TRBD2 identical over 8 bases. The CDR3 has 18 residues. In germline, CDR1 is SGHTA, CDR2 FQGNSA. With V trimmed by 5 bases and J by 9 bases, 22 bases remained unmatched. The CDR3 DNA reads TGTGCCAGCAGCCCTAAATTTAGGAGCGGGGGTTCAACAGGAACGCAGTATTTT. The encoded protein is CASSPKFRSGGSTGTQYF.

The CDR3 sequence: CASSLRGYSNQPQHF. The CDR3 region has the DNA TGTGCCAGCAGTTTAAGAGGGTATAGCAATCAGCCCCAGCATTTT. The rearrangement uses TRBV27 and TRBJ1-5; unclear D gene. Germline assignment: CDR1 MNHEY and CDR2 SMNVEV (reference sequence). V was cut by 2 bases and J by 0 bases, with 8 bases left in between. This CDR3 has 15 amino acids.

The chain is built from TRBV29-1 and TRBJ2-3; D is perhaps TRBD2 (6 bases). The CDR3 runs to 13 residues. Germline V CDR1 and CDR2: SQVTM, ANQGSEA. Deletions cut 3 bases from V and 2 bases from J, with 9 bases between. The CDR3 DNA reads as TGCAGCGTTGATGGGACTCTCACAGATACGCAGTATTTT. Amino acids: CSVDGTLTDTQYF.